This T cell receptor beta chain is drawn from a study of regulatory and conventional T cells in RAG deficiency. For the study at large: Hypomorphic RAG mutations in CID or atypical SCID frequently accompany autoimmunity. Study-wide points: Other subsets showed about 9-fold reductions, but Treg unique TCR beta sequences fell about 100-fold in these patients.

Conventional CD4+ T cells were sorted from blood as CD25-low CD127-high cells. J was trimmed by 2 bases and V by 3 bases; bases with no gene match: 11. Germline CDR1 reads ENHRY; CDR2 reads SYGVKD. The CDR3 spans 17 residues. Only in-frame clones appear in the TCRdb table, and some are missing; sequencing was by immunoSEQ multiplex PCR. The sample includes about 10,000 clones, 90% to 95% of them seen just once. As regards this clone: Its antigen is as yet unknown.

The sequencing sample was made of CD4+ effector T cells sorted from blood. The chain couples TRBV10-3 to TRBJ2-3, with 7 bases matching TRBD2. This clonotype was obtained from a human donor with RAG deficiency presenting as severe combined immunodeficiency. The CDR3 DNA sequence: TGTGCCATCAGTGATCCTCTTGGGGGGGTCTACACAGATACGCAGTATTTT. This gives the protein CAISDPLGGVYTDTQYF.